These 32 T cell receptor beta chains were sequenced from one sample in a study of T and B cells in COVID-19 patients. Multiplex PCR with BIOMED2 TRB-A/B primer pools amplified TRB rearrangements. TCRdb reprocessed the multiplex PCR reads via MiXCR and lists one record per CDR3 protein. The data hold about 7,000 distinct CDR3 sequences, with around 21% observed a single time. Each TRB amplification used roughly 250-550 ng of genomic DNA from blood. The sample comprised blood. The receptors stem from a human donor who had recovered from COVID-19.

Within the sample, this clonotype is medium-sized. The chain recombines TRBV20-1 with TRBJ2-7, with 7 bases matching TRBD2. CDR1 and CDR2 from the germline V gene are DFQATT and SNEGSKA (reference sequence). V was clipped by 2 bases and J by 3 bases; unmatched bases: 7. This CDR3 has 14 residues. CDR3 sequence: CSARQGAGVYEQYF. The CDR3 bases are TGCAGTGCTAGACAGGGCGCGGGAGTCTACGAGCAGTACTTC.

This clonotype counts as medium-sized. This chain connects TRBV6-5 to TRBJ2-2; D may match TRBD1 or TRBD2 (5 bases each). V lost 5 bases, J lost 7 bases, and 17 bases lay in between. Germline V gene lookup returns CDR1 MNHEY and CDR2 SVGAGI. The CDR3 length is 15 residues. CDR3 DNA sequence: TGTGCCAGCAGTATGGGGGTCGCGTCGGGCGGGGAGCTGTTTTTT. Its protein product is CASSMGVASGGELFF.

This clonotype was seen ten or more times. The chain combines TRBV18 with TRBJ2-3; no clear D gene. CDR3 length: 16 residues. With 6 bases removed from V and 5 bases from J, the gap between germline ends came to 21 bases. Germline V gene lookup returns CDR1 KGHSH and CDR2 LQKENI. CDR3 region: CASSKIGPELKDTQYF. CDR3 DNA: TGTGCCAGCTCTAAAATCGGCCCAGAATTAAAAGATACGCAGTATTTT.

This clonotype was observed at least ten times. V usage is TRBV6-1 and J usage is TRBJ2-3; D is unresolved. Germline V gene data show CDR1 as MNHNS and CDR2 as SASEGT. Trimming took 5 bases from V and 0 from J, leaving 9 bases between them. This CDR3 is 14 amino acids long. CDR3 protein: CASSPRLSTDTQYF. As DNA, the CDR3 is TGTGCCAGCAGTCCCCGGCTTAGCACAGATACGCAGTATTTT.

This clonotype ranks as medium-sized (0.01 to 0.1%). The J gene is TRBJ2-7, the V gene TRBV12-3 or TRBV12-4; the D is unclear. This CDR3 region has 13 residues. Between the trimmed V and J ends, which lost 1 base and 5 bases, there was a span of 9 bases. CDR3 DNA: TGTGCCAGCAGTTTAGGGCAGACTGACGAGCAGTACTTC. Translation gives CASSLGQTDEQYF.

In this sample, this clonotype is medium-sized (0.01 to 0.1%). The chain carries TRBV10-3 and TRBJ1-2; unclear D gene. Germline V lookup: CDR1 ENHRY, CDR2 SYGVKD. The CDR3 runs 13 residues. V was trimmed by 10 bases and J by 7 bases, leaving 19 bases between them. CDR3 nucleotides: TGTGCCACCGGCGATGTGAGGGTGGGTGGCTACACCTTC. It translates to CATGDVRVGGYTF.

By its share, this clonotype is medium-sized. The chain links TRBV19 to TRBJ2-6, with 10 bases that match TRBD1. Germline assignment: CDR1 LNHDA and CDR2 SQIVND (reference sequence). The CDR3 runs 18 residues. The junction had 9 bases not matched to a gene; V was cut back by 7 bases and J by 0 bases. The CDR3 DNA is TGTGCCAGTACCCCCGGGACAGGGGTTAACTCTGGGGCCAACGTCCTGACTTTC. Protein product: CASTPGTGVNSGANVLTF.

The chain combines TRBV24-1 with TRBJ1-2, with D tentatively TRBD1 (5 bases). Trimming left V 3 bases short and J 6 bases short, with 10 bases between. CDR1 and CDR2 (germline): KGHDR, SFDVKD. CDR3 length: 13 amino acids. The CDR3 sequence: CATSDSSGNGYTF. CDR3 nucleotide sequence: TGTGCCACCAGTGATAGTTCAGGGAATGGCTACACCTTC.

In its sample, this clonotype ranks as medium-sized. The rearrangement links TRBV5-5 to TRBJ1-1; D might be TRBD1 (6 bases). Per germline, CDR1 SGHKS and CDR2 YYEKEE (reference sequence). The CDR3 loop spans 15 amino acids. V was pared by 0 bases and J by 2 bases, with 11 bases between. CDR3 sequence (DNA): TGTGCCAGCAGCTTGGCGGCAGGGGCTAACACTGAAGCTTTCTTT. Translating it yields CASSLAAGANTEAFF.

This clonotype came up many times. The chain combines TRBV7-2 with TRBJ2-2; D gene unclear. Trimming took 6 bases from V and 6 from J, leaving 11 bases between them. Per germline, CDR1 SGHTA and CDR2 FQGNSA. CDR3 size: 13 residues. CDR3 bases: TGTGCCAGCAGTATAGGGCCTCCCGGGGAGCTGTTTTTT. It specifies CASSIGPPGELFF.

There are a few counts of this clonotype. The chain employs TRBV7-9 and TRBJ1-2, with no clear D. Trimming stripped 1 base from V and 6 bases from J, with 15 bases between. CDR3 length: 15 residues. Germline CDR1 reads SEHNR; CDR2 reads FQNEAQ (reference sequence). The CDR3 loop reads CASSLDQVITHGYTF. CDR3 bases: TGTGCCAGCAGCTTAGACCAGGTTATTACCCATGGCTACACCTTC.

This clonotype is medium-sized. The rearrangement joins TRBV5-4 to TRBJ2-5; D remains unclear. Germline-derived CDR1 and CDR2 are SGHNT and YYREEE (reference sequence). V was pared by 0 bases and J by 5 bases, with 5 bases between. The CDR3 extends over 12 amino acids. The CDR3 spells CASSLDGETQYF. DNA for the CDR3: TGTGCCAGCAGCTTGGACGGGGAGACCCAGTACTTC. Full variable domain (remainder filled in from reference TRBV5-4 and TRBJ2-5): ETGVTQSPTHLIKTRGQQVTLRCSSQSGHNTVSWYQQALGQGPQFIFQYYREEENGRGNFPPRFSGLQFPNYSSELNVNALELDDSALYLCASSLDGETQYFGPGTRLLVL.

At least ten counts were recorded for this clonotype. V is TRBV5-4 and J is TRBJ1-4; D perhaps matches TRBD1 (5 bases). This CDR3 is 14 amino acids long. Germline V gene data show CDR1 as SGHNT and CDR2 as YYREEE (reference sequence). V shed 0 bases and J shed 7 bases, with 10 bases lying between them. DNA of the CDR3: TGTGCCAGCAGCTTGGGGGGGGATGCTGAAAAACTGTTTTTT. Its translation is CASSLGGDAEKLFF.

This clonotype has more than one count but fewer than ten. The V and J genes are TRBV5-1 and TRBJ2-2; tentatively, D is TRBD2 (6 bases). Trimming removed 5 bases from V and 0 bases from J, with 8 bases in between. There are 14 residues in the CDR3. Germline CDR1 reads SGHRS; CDR2 reads YFSETQ. The CDR3 DNA reads TGCGCCAGCAGGGGCGGGGCGAACACCGGGGAGCTGTTTTTT. Translating it yields CASRGGANTGELFF. The full variable domain, completed using reference TRBV5-1 and TRBJ2-2, is KAGVTQTPRYLIKTRGQQVTLSCSPISGHRSVSWYQQTPGQGLQFLFEYFSETQRNKGNFPGRFSGRQFSNSRSEMNVSTLELGDSALYLCASRGGANTGELFFGEGSRLTVL.

This clonotype was observed at least ten times. The chain is built from TRBV6-5 and TRBJ1-1; a possible D gene is TRBD1 (5 bases). The CDR3 totals 15 residues. Germline values: CDR1 MNHEY, CDR2 SVGAGI. V was pared by 6 bases and J by 5 bases, with 19 bases between. The CDR3, as DNA: TGTGCCAGCAGCCGGGGTGGGACCTCAAAAACTGAAGCTTTCTTT. It encodes CASSRGGTSKTEAFF.

This clonotype is categorized as medium-sized (0.01 to 0.1%). The genes are TRBV5-6 and TRBJ2-7; D is ambiguous. Germline V lookup: CDR1 SGHDT, CDR2 YYEEEE. The length of the CDR3 is 14 residues. Trimming took off 0 bases at V and 6 bases at J, with 13 bases between the two ends. The CDR3 sequence: CASSLDNSGSEQYF. The CDR3 coding sequence is TGTGCCAGCAGCTTGGACAATTCCGGTTCCGAGCAGTACTTC.

This clonotype qualifies as medium-sized. V and J are TRBV6-6 and TRBJ2-7; 10 bases align to TRBD1. V trimming: 3 bases; J trimming: 6 bases; junction bases outside the gene matches: 5. CDR3 length: 14 amino acids. The germline V gene encodes CDR1 MNHNY and CDR2 SVGAGI (reference sequence). CDR3 sequence reads: CASSYGTGVLEQYF. In nucleotides, the CDR3 is TGTGCCAGCAGTTATGGGACAGGGGTACTCGAGCAGTACTTC.

The rearrangement uses TRBV12-5 and TRBJ1-2; weak D call: TRBD1 (5 bases). V lost 6 bases to trimming and J lost 5 bases, with 13 bases between them. The CDR3 extends over 13 amino acids. Germline V lookup: CDR1 LGHNT, CDR2 FRNRAP. For the CDR3, the DNA is TGTGCTAGTGGAGTAGGGGAATATTATGGCTACACCTTC. Amino acids: CASGVGEYYGYTF.

Within the sample, this clonotype is medium-sized. This sequence joins TRBV6-1 and TRBJ2-7; either TRBD1 or TRBD2 may supply D (5 bases each). The ends were cut back, 4 bases at V and 0 bases at J, with 13 bases in the middle. Germline V CDR1 and CDR2: MNHNS, SASEGT. The CDR3 has 15 amino acids. The DNA of the CDR3 is TGTGCCAGCAGTGCATGGGACGGCAGCTCCTACGAGCAGTACTTC. Its translation: CASSAWDGSSYEQYF.

This chain connects TRBV6-1 to TRBJ1-2; weak D call: TRBD1 (5 bases). The CDR3 has 16 residues. Germline V gene data show CDR1 as MNHNS and CDR2 as SASEGT. V dropped 2 bases and J dropped 6 bases, with 19 bases sitting between them. CDR3 DNA sequence: TGTGCCAGCAGTGAATCATCACAGGAGCCTTCCCATGGCTACACCTTC. As protein: CASSESSQEPSHGYTF.

Only a few counts were recorded for this clonotype. This chain uses TRBV6-4 with TRBJ2-1, with TRBD2 identical over 9 bases. Germline V lookup: CDR1 MRHNA, CDR2 SNTAGT. The CDR3 loop spans 13 amino acids. Germline trimming cut 6 bases from V and 9 bases from J; bases unmatched to any gene: 6. Here the CDR3 reads CASRSSGAVEQFF. The CDR3 DNA reads TGTGCCAGCAGGTCTAGCGGGGCTGTTGAGCAGTTCTTC.

This clonotype came up many times. The chain recombines TRBV27 with TRBJ2-4; weak D call: TRBD1 (6 bases). CDR1 is MNHEY, CDR2 SMNVEV, per germline (reference sequence). The CDR3 spans 18 residues. V gave up 3 bases and J gave up 3 bases, with 21 bases separating them. The CDR3 here is CASSFLTGPFEDKNIQYF. The CDR3 nucleotides read TGTGCCAGCAGTTTCCTGACAGGCCCTTTTGAGGACAAAAACATTCAGTACTTC.

The sample holds many counts of this clonotype. This rearrangement joins TRBV6-5 to TRBJ2-7, with TRBD2 matching 12 bases. The CDR3 extends over 15 amino acids. Trimming cost V 6 bases and J 6 bases; bases outside gene matches: 9. CDR1 is MNHEY, CDR2 SVGAGI, per germline. The CDR3 protein is CASSHQTSGGSEQYF. The DNA for the CDR3 is TGTGCCAGCAGCCACCAGACTAGCGGGGGAAGCGAGCAGTACTTC.

Concerning this clonotype itself: One end of the junction is discordant with germline, which a read error may explain. J is TRBJ2-3 and V is TRBV6-5, with 8 bases lining up with TRBD2. Per germline, CDR1 MNHEY and CDR2 SVGAGI. The CDR3 sequence is 15 residues long. CDR3 protein: CASSYSGGLTDTQYF. CDR3 nucleotides: TGTGCCAGCAGCTACTCGGGGGGGCTGACAGATACGCAGTATTTT.

This clonotype was counted at least ten times. The chain joins TRBV11-2 to TRBJ2-7; D ambiguous. The CDR3 totals 13 residues. Between the trimmed V and J ends, which lost 0 bases and 6 bases, there was a span of 9 bases. Germline CDR1 and CDR2: SGHAT and FQNNGV. As DNA, the CDR3 is TGTGCCAGCAGCTTAGATGTCAGATCCGAGCAGTACTTC. This gives the protein CASSLDVRSEQYF.

The chain couples TRBV19 to TRBJ2-3; 11 positions match TRBD2. In germline, CDR1 is LNHDA, CDR2 SQIVND (reference sequence). The CDR3 runs 16 residues. Germline trimming cut 5 bases from V and 2 bases from J; bases unmatched to any gene: 6. Written as DNA, the CDR3 is TGTGCCAGTAGTTTCACTAGCGGGGGAGCCACAGATACGCAGTATTTT. Its translation: CASSFTSGGATDTQYF.

This clonotype was observed once. J is TRBJ2-7 and V is TRBV20-1; a possible D gene is TRBD1 (6 bases). The germline V gene encodes CDR1 DFQATT and CDR2 SNEGSKA (reference sequence). The CDR3 is made up of 13 amino acids. The V and J ends lost 3 bases and 4 bases respectively, with 13 bases between them. The DNA of the CDR3 is TGCAGTGCTAGCCCCGGGACAACTTACGAGCAGTACTTC. Protein product: CSASPGTTYEQYF.

This clonotype appeared many times. The rearrangement links TRBV12-3 or TRBV12-4 to TRBJ2-2, with TRBD1 as a possible D gene (5 bases). CDR3 size: 13 residues. The V and J ends lost 8 bases and 7 bases respectively, with 14 bases between them. CDR3 in DNA: TGTGCCAGCTTAGGGGCCAACGGCGGGGAGCTGTTTTTT. Protein: CASLGANGGELFF.

This clonotype was seen only once. This may arise from a read error, as a much more abundant clone is one base away. The chain uses TRBV6-1 and TRBJ2-7; D call uncertain. The CDR3 is 15 residues long. With 9 bases removed from V and 1 base from J, the gap between germline ends came to 19 bases. Germline V gene data show CDR1 as MNHNS and CDR2 as SASEGT. The CDR3: CASDKAVGISYEQYF. In nucleotides, the CDR3 is TGTGCCAGTGATAAAGCCGTGGGAATTTCCTACGAGCAGTACTTC.

The J gene is TRBJ2-5, the V gene TRBV29-1; 8 bases are a match to TRBD2. Unmatched junction bases numbered 2, after V lost 6 bases and J lost 2 bases. Germline V lookup: CDR1 SQVTM, CDR2 ANQGSEA. There are 12 residues in the CDR3. CDR3 residues: CSVRGGQETQYF. CDR3 in DNA: TGCAGCGTCCGGGGGGGTCAAGAGACCCAGTACTTC.

By share of the sample, this clonotype is medium-sized. The chain couples TRBV15 to TRBJ2-3; D is possibly TRBD2 (6 bases). Germline values: CDR1 LNHNV, CDR2 YYDKDF (reference sequence). The germline V and J ends were trimmed by 5 bases and 0 bases, with 15 bases remaining between them. CDR3 length equals 16 residues. CDR3 amino acids: CATSGGGKTSTDTQYF. The CDR3 DNA reads TGTGCCACCAGCGGGGGAGGCAAGACTAGCACAGATACGCAGTATTTT.

In regard to this clonotype: This may be a read error: a much more frequent sequence differs by one nucleotide. The chain couples TRBV6-5 to TRBJ2-5, with 8 bases identical to TRBD2. V lost 5 bases to trimming and J lost 4 bases; unmatched junction nucleotides: 0. The CDR3 sequence is 12 residues long. Germline V gene lookup returns CDR1 MNHEY and CDR2 SVGAGI. In nucleotides, the CDR3 is TGTGCCAGCAGTGGACTAGCAGAGACCCAGTACTTC. Translated, it gives CASSGLAETQYF.